Shown below are 22 T cell receptor beta chains from a single sample sequenced in a study of OX40 agonist ivuxolimab in advanced cancers. Produced via immunoSEQ multiplex PCR; TCRdb's table is partial and in-frame only. The data hold around 24,000 clones, with 70% to 90% observed a single time. Here the sequenced sample was CD4+ or CD8+ T cells sorted from blood, taken in a trial of the OX40 agonist ivuxolimab. The receptors were sampled from an adult with an advanced solid tumor such as melanoma, head and neck, liver or kidney cancer.

V gene TRBV28 combines with J gene TRBJ1-2; weak D call: TRBD1 (6 bases). This CDR3 is built from 13 residues. The germline gives CDR1 MDHEN, CDR2 SYDVKM. The V and J ends lost 8 bases and 3 bases respectively, with 13 bases between them. The CDR3 reads CASEGGRDYGYTF. CDR3 DNA sequence: TGTGCCAGCGAGGGGGGCCGGGACTATGGCTACACCTTC.

The V call is TRBV13, the J call TRBJ2-3; 8 nucleotides match TRBD2. After removal of 6 bases from V and 1 base from J, the junction contained 3 bases not matched to a gene. The CDR3 extends over 14 amino acids. CDR1 and CDR2 from the germline V gene are PRHDT and FYEKMQ (reference sequence). The CDR3 DNA reads TGTGCCAGCAGTCAAGCGGGGGGCACAGATACGCAGTATTTT. Its translation is CASSQAGGTDTQYF.

This chain uses TRBV4-3 with TRBJ2-7, with D perhaps TRBD1 (5 bases). CDR1 and CDR2 (germline): LGHNA, YSLEER. The CDR3 extends over 14 amino acids. V was cut by 4 bases and J by 5 bases, with 15 bases left in between. The CDR3 sequence: CASSRVGDSNEQYF. The CDR3 nucleotides read TGCGCCAGCAGCCGCGTAGGGGATAGCAACGAGCAGTACTTC.

This chain joins TRBV7-9 and TRBJ2-3; D is unresolved. V gave up 5 bases and J gave up 5 bases, with 8 bases separating them. Per germline, CDR1 SEHNR and CDR2 FQNEAQ (reference sequence). CDR3 size: 12 residues. This chain's CDR3 is CASSLPVDTQYF. CDR3 DNA sequence: TGTGCCAGCAGCCTCCCAGTAGATACGCAGTATTTT.

This clone appeared a few times. This chain uses TRBV25-1 with TRBJ2-5; 7 bases align to TRBD2. Germline loops: CDR1 MGHDK, CDR2 SYGVNS. This CDR3 has 14 residues. The V gene end was trimmed by 3 bases and the J gene end by 2 bases; junction bases not matched to a gene: 3. The CDR3: CASSDWGGQETQYF. DNA of the CDR3: TGTGCCAGCAGTGATTGGGGGGGGCAAGAGACCCAGTACTTC.

This clone was observed once. The rearrangement uses TRBV5-1 and TRBJ2-3, with D unclear. Between the trimmed V and J ends, which lost 1 base and 1 base, there was a span of 10 bases. CDR1 and CDR2 from the germline V gene are SGHRS and YFSETQ. The CDR3 length is 15 residues. The CDR3 nucleotides are TGCGCCAGCAGCTTGAGTTCCGGAGGCACAGATACGCAGTATTTT. Amino acids: CASSLSSGGTDTQYF.

J is TRBJ2-3 and V is TRBV27; TRBD1 might be the D (5 bases). The V end was cut by 5 bases, the J end by 2 bases, with 11 bases between. The germline gives CDR1 MNHEY, CDR2 SMNVEV (reference sequence). This CDR3 contains 14 residues. DNA of the CDR3: TGTGCCAGCAGTCTCGGACACCTCACAGATACGCAGTATTTT. Its protein product is CASSLGHLTDTQYF.

V is TRBV5-1 and J is TRBJ2-5; D not certain. The CDR3 covers 16 residues. The ends were cut back, 5 bases at V and 2 bases at J, with 19 bases in the middle. Germline V lookup: CDR1 SGHRS, CDR2 YFSETQ. CDR3 DNA sequence: TGCGCCAGCAGGCCGGAAGGCAGATCCCTTCAAGAGACCCAGTACTTC. This translates into CASRPEGRSLQETQYF.

The chain has TRBV9 and TRBJ1-1, with TRBD1 matching over 8 bases. The junction had 11 bases not matched to a gene; V was cut back by 4 bases and J by 0 bases. CDR3 length: 17 residues. Per germline, CDR1 SGDLS and CDR2 YYNGEE. Here the CDR3 DNA reads TGTGCCAGCAGCCCCAGAGTGACAGGGGTCATGAACACTGAAGCTTTCTTT. Protein sequence: CASSPRVTGVMNTEAFF.

The V and J genes are TRBV6-5 and TRBJ2-3; TRBD1 agrees at 9 bases. Trimming removed 4 bases from V and 6 bases from J; junction bases left unmatched: 8. The CDR3 has 15 residues. CDR1 is MNHEY and CDR2 is SVGAGI in the germline V gene. CDR3 DNA sequence: TGTGCCAGCAGTTCCACACAGGGGGCGGTGGATACGCAGTATTTT. The encoded protein is CASSSTQGAVDTQYF.

This clone was seen a handful of times. The CDR3 nucleotides read TGTGCCAGCAGTTTGATGGGACAGGGGCCTATCCAAGAGACCCAGTACTTC. Its protein is CASSLMGQGPIQETQYF. V gene TRBV28 combines with J gene TRBJ2-5, with TRBD1 matching 10 bases. The CDR3 is made up of 17 amino acids. The germline gives CDR1 MDHEN, CDR2 SYDVKM. With V trimmed by 3 bases and J by 1 base, 8 bases remained unmatched.

The chain uses TRBV5-1 and TRBJ2-1, with D possibly matching TRBD2 (5 bases). Per the germline V gene, CDR1 is SGHRS and CDR2 is YFSETQ. The CDR3 length is 14 residues. Between the trimmed V and J ends, which lost 1 base and 2 bases, there was a span of 7 bases. The CDR3 DNA follows: TGCGCCAGCAGCTTGCCCGGGACCTACAATGAGCAGTTCTTC. Translation: CASSLPGTYNEQFF.

The chain combines TRBV2 with TRBJ2-3, with 12 bases identical to TRBD2. J was trimmed by 5 bases and V by 6 bases; bases with no gene match: 6. The germline gives CDR1 SNHLY, CDR2 FYNNEI. This CDR3 is 15 amino acids long. The CDR3 region is CASSLAGGQVDTQYF. CDR3 in DNA: TGTGCCAGCAGCCTAGCGGGAGGGCAGGTAGATACGCAGTATTTT.

V and J are TRBV4-3 and TRBJ2-1; 10 bases line up with TRBD2. Looked up from germline, CDR1 is LGHNA and CDR2 is YSLEER. CDR3 size: 17 residues. The V gene end was trimmed by 4 bases and the J gene end by 7 bases; junction bases not matched to a gene: 13. CDR3 in amino acids: CASSLLATSGIRNEQFF. CDR3 DNA sequence: TGCGCCAGCAGCCTCCTCGCCACTAGCGGGATTAGGAATGAGCAGTTCTTC.

V is TRBV9 and J is TRBJ2-5, with D possibly being TRBD1 or TRBD2 (5 bases each). V lost 4 bases and J 5 bases, leaving 21 bases between the germline ends. Germline V lookup: CDR1 SGDLS, CDR2 YYNGEE. The CDR3 covers 16 residues. In DNA form, the CDR3 reads TGTGCCAGCAGCCCCACCCGGGGCTATGGTGGGGAGACCCAGTACTTC. Its translation is CASSPTRGYGGETQYF.

In this sample, this clone turned up once. The chain recombines TRBV2 with TRBJ1-2; 8 nucleotides align to TRBD1. CDR1 and CDR2 (germline): SNHLY, FYNNEI. The junction had 1 base not matched to a gene; V was cut back by 3 bases and J by 4 bases. The CDR3 is 13 residues long. The CDR3 DNA reads as TGTGCCAGCAGTGACAGGGGGCCCTATGGCTACACCTTC. Translating it yields CASSDRGPYGYTF. Supplemented by reference TRBV2 and TRBJ1-2, the full variable domain reads EPEVTQTPSHQVTQMGQEVILRCVPISNHLYFYWYRQILGQKVEFLVSFYNNEISEKSEIFDDQFSVERPDGSNFTLKIRSTKLEDSAMYFCASSDRGPYGYTFGSGTRLTVV.

The chain uses TRBV19 and TRBJ2-1; D remains ambiguous. V was shortened by 4 bases and J by 3 bases, with 10 bases between the two germline ends. Germline lookup yields CDR1 LNHDA and CDR2 SQIVND (reference sequence). This CDR3 contains 14 residues. CDR3 DNA: TGTGCCAGTAGTACACCGACACACTACAATGAGCAGTTCTTC. Amino acid sequence: CASSTPTHYNEQFF.

This clone was found many times. This CDR3 reads CASSSSYEQYF. CDR3 bases: TGTGCCAGCAGTTCCTCCTACGAGCAGTACTTC. The genes are TRBV27 and TRBJ2-7; D gene ambiguous. V lost 4 bases to trimming and J lost 0 bases, with 1 base between them. Germline V gene lookup returns CDR1 MNHEY and CDR2 SMNVEV (reference sequence). This CDR3 comprises 11 residues.

This sequence joins TRBV13 and TRBJ1-1, with D possibly matching TRBD1 (5 bases). The V gene lost 5 bases and the J gene lost 4 bases, with 20 bases spanning the gap. The CDR3 totals 16 residues. Germline CDR1 PRHDT, CDR2 FYEKMQ (reference sequence). The CDR3 spells CASSGRGWGSGTEAFF. The CDR3 DNA is TGTGCCAGCAGCGGACGGGGCTGGGGGAGTGGCACTGAAGCTTTCTTT.

This CDR3 is CASSPDGSNEKLFF. The CDR3 region has the DNA TGTGCCAGCAGCCCTGACGGATCTAATGAAAAACTGTTTTTT. The chain is built from TRBV13 and TRBJ1-4; D is ambiguous. CDR1 and CDR2 from the germline V gene are PRHDT and FYEKMQ (reference sequence). The V and J ends lost 5 bases and 3 bases respectively, with 10 bases between them. There are 14 residues in the CDR3.

This clone was detected only a few times. The chain has TRBV11-3 and TRBJ2-2; TRBD1 matches at 10 bases. The germline V gene has CDR1 SGHNT and CDR2 YENEEA. Trimming cost V 5 bases and J 4 bases; bases outside gene matches: 4. CDR3 size: 15 residues. The CDR3 region is CASSRDRGLTGELFF. DNA for the CDR3: TGTGCCAGCAGCCGCGACAGGGGGCTCACCGGGGAGCTGTTTTTT.

The chain carries TRBV5-6 and TRBJ2-7; 7 positions match TRBD2. The V and J ends lost 3 bases and 1 base, in that order; junction bases with no gene match: 4. CDR1 is SGHDT, CDR2 YYEEEE, per germline. The CDR3 runs 14 residues. The CDR3 nucleotides are TGTGCCAGCAGCTACGGGAGGCCTTCCTACGAGCAGTACTTC. Its translation: CASSYGRPSYEQYF.